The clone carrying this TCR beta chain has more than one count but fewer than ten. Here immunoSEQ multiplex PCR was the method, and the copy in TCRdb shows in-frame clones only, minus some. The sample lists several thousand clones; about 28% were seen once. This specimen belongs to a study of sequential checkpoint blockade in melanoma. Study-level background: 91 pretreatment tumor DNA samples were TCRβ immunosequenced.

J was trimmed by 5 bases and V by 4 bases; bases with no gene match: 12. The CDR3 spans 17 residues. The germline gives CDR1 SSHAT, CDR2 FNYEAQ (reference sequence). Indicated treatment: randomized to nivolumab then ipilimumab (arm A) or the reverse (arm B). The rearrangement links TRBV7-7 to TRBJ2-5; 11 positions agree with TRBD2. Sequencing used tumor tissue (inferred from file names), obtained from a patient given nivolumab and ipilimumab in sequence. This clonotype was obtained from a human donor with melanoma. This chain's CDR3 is CASSSELTSGGLETQYF. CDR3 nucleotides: TGTGCCAGCAGCTCGGAGCTAACTAGCGGGGGACTCGAGACCCAGTACTTC.